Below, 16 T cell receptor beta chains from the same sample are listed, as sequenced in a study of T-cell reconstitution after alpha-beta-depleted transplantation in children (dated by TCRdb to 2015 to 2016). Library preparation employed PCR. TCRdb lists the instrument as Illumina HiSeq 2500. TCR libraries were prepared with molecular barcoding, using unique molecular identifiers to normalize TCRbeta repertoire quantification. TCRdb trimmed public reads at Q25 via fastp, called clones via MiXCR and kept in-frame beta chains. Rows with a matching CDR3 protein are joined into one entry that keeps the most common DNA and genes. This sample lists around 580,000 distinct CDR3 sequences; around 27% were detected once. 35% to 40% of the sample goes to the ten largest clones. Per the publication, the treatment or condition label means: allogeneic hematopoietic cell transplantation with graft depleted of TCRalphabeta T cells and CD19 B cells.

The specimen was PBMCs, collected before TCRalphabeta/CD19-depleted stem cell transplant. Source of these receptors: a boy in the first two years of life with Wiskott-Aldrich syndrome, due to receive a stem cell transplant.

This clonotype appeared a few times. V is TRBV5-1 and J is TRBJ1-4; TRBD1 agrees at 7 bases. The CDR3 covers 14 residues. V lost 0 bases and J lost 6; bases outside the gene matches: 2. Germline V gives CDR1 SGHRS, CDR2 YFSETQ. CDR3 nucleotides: TGCGCCAGCAGCTTGGGACAGGGTCATGAAAAACTGTTTTTT. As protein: CASSLGQGHEKLFF.

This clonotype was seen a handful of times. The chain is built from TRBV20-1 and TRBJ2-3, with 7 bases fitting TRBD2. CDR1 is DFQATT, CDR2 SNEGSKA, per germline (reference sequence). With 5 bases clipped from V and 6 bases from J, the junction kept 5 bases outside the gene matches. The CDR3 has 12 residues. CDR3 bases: TGCAGTGCTGGGGGGAGGGCTGATACGCAGTATTTT. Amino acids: CSAGGRADTQYF.

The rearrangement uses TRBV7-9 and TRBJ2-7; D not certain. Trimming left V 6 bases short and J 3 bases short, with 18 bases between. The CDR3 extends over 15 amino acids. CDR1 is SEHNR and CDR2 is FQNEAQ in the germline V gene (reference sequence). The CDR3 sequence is CASSQRGEEDYEQYF. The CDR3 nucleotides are TGTGCCAGCAGTCAGCGCGGAGAGGAAGACTACGAGCAGTACTTC.

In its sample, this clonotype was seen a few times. CDR3 in amino acids: CASSLLGLAGGHEQFF. The CDR3 DNA is TGTGCCAGCAGCTTACTGGGACTAGCGGGAGGACATGAGCAGTTCTTC. V is TRBV7-2 and J is TRBJ2-1; 15 bases agree with TRBD2. The germline gives CDR1 SGHTA, CDR2 FQGNSA. This CDR3 comprises 16 residues. J gave up 8 bases and V 2 bases, and 4 bases lay outside the gene matches.

CDR3 in DNA: TGTGCCAGCAGCTTAGATCTTCGAGAGACCCAGTACTTC. Its protein is CASSLDLRETQYF. V usage is TRBV7-2 and J usage is TRBJ2-5; D is unclear. The CDR3 consists of 13 residues. Germline V lookup: CDR1 SGHTA, CDR2 FQGNSA. Trimming removed 1 base at V and 4 bases at J, with 7 bases between. Full variable domain (remainder filled in from reference TRBV7-2 and TRBJ2-5): GAGVSQSPSNKVTEKGKDVELRCDPISGHTALYWYRQSLGQGLEFLIYFQGNSAPDKSGLPSDRFSAERTGGSVSTLTIQRTQQEDSAVYLCASSLDLRETQYFGPGTRLLVL.

CDR3 residues: CASSPSGTRSGEQYF. CDR3 in DNA: TGTGCCAGCTCACCAAGCGGGACTAGGAGTGGCGAGCAGTACTTC. The V gene is TRBV18, the J gene TRBJ2-7; 8 nucleotides match TRBD2. Germline CDR1 reads KGHSH; CDR2 reads LQKENI. The CDR3 consists of 15 residues. The V and J ends lost 2 bases and 6 bases, in that order; junction bases with no gene match: 9.

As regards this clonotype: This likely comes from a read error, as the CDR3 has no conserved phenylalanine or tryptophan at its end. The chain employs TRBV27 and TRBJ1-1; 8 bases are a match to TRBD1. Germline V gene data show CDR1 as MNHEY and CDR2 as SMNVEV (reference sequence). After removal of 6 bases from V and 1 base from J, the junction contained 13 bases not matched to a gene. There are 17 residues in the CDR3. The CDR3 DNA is TGTGCCAGCAGAAGGGGGGCAGGGGGCATGCGGAACACTGAAGCTTTCTTG. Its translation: CASRRGAGGMRNTEAFL.

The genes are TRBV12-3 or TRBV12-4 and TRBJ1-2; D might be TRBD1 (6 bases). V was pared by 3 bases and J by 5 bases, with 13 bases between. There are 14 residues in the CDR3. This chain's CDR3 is CASSFEGGAYGYTF. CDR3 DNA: TGTGCCAGCAGTTTTGAGGGGGGCGCATATGGCTACACCTTC.

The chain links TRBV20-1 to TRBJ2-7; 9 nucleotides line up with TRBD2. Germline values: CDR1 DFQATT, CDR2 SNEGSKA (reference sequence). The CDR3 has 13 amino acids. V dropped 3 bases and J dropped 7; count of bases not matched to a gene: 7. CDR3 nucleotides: TGCAGTGCTAGGTTAGCGGGAGTTGAAGAGCAGTACTTC. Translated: CSARLAGVEEQYF.

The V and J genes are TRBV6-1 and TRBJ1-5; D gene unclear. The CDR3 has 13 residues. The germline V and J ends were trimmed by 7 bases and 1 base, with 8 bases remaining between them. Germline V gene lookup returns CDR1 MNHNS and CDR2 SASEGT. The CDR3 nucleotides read TGTGCCAGCACGAGGCAGAGCAATCAGCCCCAGCATTTT. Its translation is CASTRQSNQPQHF.

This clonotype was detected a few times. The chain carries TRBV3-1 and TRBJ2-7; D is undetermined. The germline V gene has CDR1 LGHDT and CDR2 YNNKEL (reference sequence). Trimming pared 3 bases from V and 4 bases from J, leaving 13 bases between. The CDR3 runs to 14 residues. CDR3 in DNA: TGTGCCAGCAGCCATAGCAGGTATATTTACGAGCAGTACTTC. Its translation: CASSHSRYIYEQYF.

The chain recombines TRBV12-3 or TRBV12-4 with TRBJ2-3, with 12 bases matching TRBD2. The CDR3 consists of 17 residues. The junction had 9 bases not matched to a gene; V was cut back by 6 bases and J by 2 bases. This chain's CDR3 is CASRPLAGGRYTDTQYF. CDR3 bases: TGTGCCAGCAGACCCCTAGCGGGAGGGCGGTACACAGATACGCAGTATTTT.

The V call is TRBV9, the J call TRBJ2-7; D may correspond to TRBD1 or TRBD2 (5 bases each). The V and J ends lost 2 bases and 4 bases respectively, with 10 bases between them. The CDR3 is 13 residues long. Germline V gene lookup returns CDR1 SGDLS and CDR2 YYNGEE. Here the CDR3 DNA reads TGTGCCAGCAGCGTGGGGGAACATTACGAGCAGTACTTC. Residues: CASSVGEHYEQYF.

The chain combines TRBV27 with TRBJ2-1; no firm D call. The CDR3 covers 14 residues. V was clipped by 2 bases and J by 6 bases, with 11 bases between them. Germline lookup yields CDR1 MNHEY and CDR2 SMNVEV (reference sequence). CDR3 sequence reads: CASSLRYSGNEQFF. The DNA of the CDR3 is TGTGCCAGCAGTTTACGGTATAGTGGCAATGAGCAGTTCTTC.

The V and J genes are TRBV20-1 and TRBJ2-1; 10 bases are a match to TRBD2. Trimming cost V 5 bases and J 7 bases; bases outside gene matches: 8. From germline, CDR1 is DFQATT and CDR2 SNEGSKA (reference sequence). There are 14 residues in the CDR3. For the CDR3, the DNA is TGCAGTGCTGTAAAAGCGGGAGGGGGGAATGAGCAGTTCTTC. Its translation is CSAVKAGGGNEQFF.

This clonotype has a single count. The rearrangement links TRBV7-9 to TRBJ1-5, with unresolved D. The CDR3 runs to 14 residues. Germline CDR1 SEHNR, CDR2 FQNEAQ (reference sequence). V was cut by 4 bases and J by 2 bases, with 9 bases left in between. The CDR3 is CASSSSGRNQPQHF. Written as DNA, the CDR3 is TGTGCCAGCAGCTCTTCCGGCCGCAATCAGCCCCAGCATTTT.